The 5 T cell receptor beta chains given below trace back to one sample, sequenced in a study of Ad26.COV2.S vaccination and SARS-CoV-2 variants. The data were produced by immunoSEQ multiplex PCR, yet TCRdb's version contains in-frame clones alone and is incomplete. Counted here are 250,000 to 300,000 clones, about 89% occurring once; the ten biggest clones make up approximately 3.3%. As for treatment: about 20 received Ad26.COV2.S at low or high dose, single or two shots; about 5 received placebo; per-sample allocation not given. At day 63 after the first vaccine or placebo injection, samples were drawn. Sequencing was performed on peripheral blood, taken in a trial of Ad26.COV2.S vaccine versus placebo. Every receptor here comes from a person aged 18-60 years who received the Ad26.COV2.S COVID-19 vaccine or a placebo.

The chain links TRBV6-5 to TRBJ1-1, with D hard to call. Germline-derived CDR1 and CDR2 are MNHEY and SVGAGI. V was cut by 6 bases and J by 11 bases, with 13 bases left in between. The CDR3 runs to 11 residues. The chain's CDR3 is CASSRDRLAFF. The CDR3 nucleotides read TGTGCCAGCAGCCGTGACCGTTTGGCTTTCTTT.

This chain links TRBV10-3 with TRBJ1-2; D is perhaps TRBD1 (5 bases). CDR1 is ENHRY, CDR2 SYGVKD, per germline. V was pared by 10 bases and J by 6 bases, with 24 bases between. CDR3 length equals 15 residues. In DNA, the CDR3 is TGTGCCACCGACCGGGACGACGGACCAAGTAATGGCTACACCTTC. This codes for CATDRDDGPSNGYTF.

This chain links TRBV6-1 with TRBJ1-2; D not resolved. The length of the CDR3 is 11 residues. Germline CDR1 and CDR2: MNHNS and SASEGT. V gave up 2 bases and J gave up 11 bases, with 9 bases separating them. For the CDR3, the DNA is TGTGCCAGCAGTGAACACCGGTCATACACCTTC. Its translation is CASSEHRSYTF.

This clone was counted a single time. The chain links TRBV30 to TRBJ2-2; D ambiguous. Per germline, CDR1 GTSNPN and CDR2 SVGIG (reference sequence). Trimming took off 5 bases at V and 3 bases at J, with 7 bases between the two ends. The CDR3 has 12 amino acids. The CDR3 spells CAWGQDTGELFF. CDR3 in DNA: TGTGCCTGGGGGCAGGACACCGGGGAGCTGTTTTTT.

V is TRBV5-1 and J is TRBJ2-1; 11 nucleotides align to TRBD2. This CDR3 is 15 amino acids long. J was trimmed by 5 bases and V by 4 bases; bases with no gene match: 5. Germline lookup yields CDR1 SGHRS and CDR2 YFSETQ. CDR3 protein: CASSRTSGLNNEQFF. CDR3 DNA sequence: TGCGCCAGCAGCCGGACTAGCGGGCTTAACAATGAGCAGTTCTTC.